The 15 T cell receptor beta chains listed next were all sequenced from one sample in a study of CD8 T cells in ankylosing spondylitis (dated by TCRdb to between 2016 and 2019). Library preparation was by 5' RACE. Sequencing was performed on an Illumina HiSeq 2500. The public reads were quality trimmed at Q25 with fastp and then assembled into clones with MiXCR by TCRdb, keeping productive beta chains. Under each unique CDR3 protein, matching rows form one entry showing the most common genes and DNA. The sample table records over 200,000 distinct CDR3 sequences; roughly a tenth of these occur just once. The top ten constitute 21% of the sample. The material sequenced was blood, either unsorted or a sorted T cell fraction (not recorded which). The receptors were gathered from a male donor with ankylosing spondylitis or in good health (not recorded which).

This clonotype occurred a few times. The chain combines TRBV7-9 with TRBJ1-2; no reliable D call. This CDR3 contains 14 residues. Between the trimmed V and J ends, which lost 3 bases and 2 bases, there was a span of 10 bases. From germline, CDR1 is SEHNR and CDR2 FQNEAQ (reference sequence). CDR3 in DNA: TGTGCCAGCAGCTTGAACAGTTTCAACTATGGCTACACCTTC. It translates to CASSLNSFNYGYTF.

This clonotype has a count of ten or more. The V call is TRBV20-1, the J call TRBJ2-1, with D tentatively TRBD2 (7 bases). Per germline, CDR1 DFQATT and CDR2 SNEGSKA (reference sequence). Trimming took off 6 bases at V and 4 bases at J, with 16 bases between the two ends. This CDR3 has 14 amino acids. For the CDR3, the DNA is TGCAGTGCGGGGGGCGGGGGTTCTTACAATGAGCAGTTCTTC. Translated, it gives CSAGGGGSYNEQFF.

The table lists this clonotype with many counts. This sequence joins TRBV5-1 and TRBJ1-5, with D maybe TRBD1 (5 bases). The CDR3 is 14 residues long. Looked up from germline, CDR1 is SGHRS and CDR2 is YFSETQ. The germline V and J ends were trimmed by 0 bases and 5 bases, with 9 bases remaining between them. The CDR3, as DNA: TGCGCCAGCAGCTTGGACGGGGGTGATCAGCCCCAGCATTTT. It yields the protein CASSLDGGDQPQHF.

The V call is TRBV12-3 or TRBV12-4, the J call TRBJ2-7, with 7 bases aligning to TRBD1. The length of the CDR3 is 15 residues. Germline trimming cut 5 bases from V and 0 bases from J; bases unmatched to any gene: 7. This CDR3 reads CASSPLQGVSYEQYF. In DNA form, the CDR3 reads TGTGCCAGCAGTCCCCTTCAGGGGGTCTCCTACGAGCAGTACTTC.

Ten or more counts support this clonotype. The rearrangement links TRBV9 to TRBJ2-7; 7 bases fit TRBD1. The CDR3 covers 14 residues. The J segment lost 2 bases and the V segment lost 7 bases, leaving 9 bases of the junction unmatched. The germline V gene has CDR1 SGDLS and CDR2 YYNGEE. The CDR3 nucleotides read TGTGCCAGCGGATCCGGGACAGATGCCTACGAGCAGTACTTC. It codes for CASGSGTDAYEQYF. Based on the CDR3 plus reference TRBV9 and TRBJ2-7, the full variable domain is DSGVTQTPKHLITATGQRVTLRCSPRSGDLSVYWYQQSLDQGLQFLIQYYNGEERAKGNILERFSAQQFPDLHSELNLSSLELGDSALYFCASGSGTDAYEQYFGPGTRLTVT.

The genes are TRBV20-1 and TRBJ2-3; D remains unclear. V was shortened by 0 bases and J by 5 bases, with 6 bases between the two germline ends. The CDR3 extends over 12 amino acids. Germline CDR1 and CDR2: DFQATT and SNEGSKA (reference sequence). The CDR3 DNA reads TGCAGTGCTAGAGAAACAAGAGATACGCAGTATTTT. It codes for CSARETRDTQYF.

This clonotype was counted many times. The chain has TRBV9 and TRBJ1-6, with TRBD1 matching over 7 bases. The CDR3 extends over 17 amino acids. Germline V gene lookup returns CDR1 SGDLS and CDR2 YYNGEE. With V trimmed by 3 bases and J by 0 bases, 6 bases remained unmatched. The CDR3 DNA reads TGTGCCAGCAGCGCCCGGGACAGATCCTCCTATAATTCACCCCTCCACTTT. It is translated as CASSARDRSSYNSPLHF.

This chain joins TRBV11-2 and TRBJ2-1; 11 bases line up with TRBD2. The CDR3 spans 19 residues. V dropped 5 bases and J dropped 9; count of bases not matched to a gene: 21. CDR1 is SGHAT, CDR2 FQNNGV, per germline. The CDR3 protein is CASSNTASVSGGELGEQFF. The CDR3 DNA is TGTGCCAGCAGCAATACCGCTTCGGTTAGCGGGGGGGAGTTGGGTGAGCAGTTCTTC.

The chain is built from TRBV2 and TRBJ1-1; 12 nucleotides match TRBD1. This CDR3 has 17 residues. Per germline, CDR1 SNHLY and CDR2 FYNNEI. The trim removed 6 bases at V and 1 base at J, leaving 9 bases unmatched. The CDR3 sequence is CASRRDRGRRTNTEAFF. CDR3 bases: TGTGCCAGCAGAAGGGACAGGGGGCGCCGGACGAACACTGAAGCTTTCTTT.

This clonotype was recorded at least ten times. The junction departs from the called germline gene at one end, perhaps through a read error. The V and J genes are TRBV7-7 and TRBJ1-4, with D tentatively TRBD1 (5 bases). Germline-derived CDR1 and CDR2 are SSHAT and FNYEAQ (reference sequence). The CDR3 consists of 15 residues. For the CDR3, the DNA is TGTGCTAGCAGCTTAGGCAGGGCAACTAATGAAAAACTGTTTTTT. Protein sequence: CASSLGRATNEKLFF.

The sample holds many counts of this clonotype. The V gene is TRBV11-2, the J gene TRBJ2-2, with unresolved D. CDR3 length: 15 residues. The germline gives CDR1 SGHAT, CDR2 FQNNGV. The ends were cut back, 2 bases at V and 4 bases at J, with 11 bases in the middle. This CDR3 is CASSLSRGITGELFF. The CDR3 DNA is TGTGCCAGCAGCTTATCTCGCGGAATCACCGGGGAGCTGTTTTTT.

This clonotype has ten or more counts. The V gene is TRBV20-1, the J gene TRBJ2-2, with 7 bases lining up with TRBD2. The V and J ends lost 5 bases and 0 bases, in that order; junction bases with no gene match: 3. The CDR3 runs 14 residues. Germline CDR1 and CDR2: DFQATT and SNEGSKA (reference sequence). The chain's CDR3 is CSALSGANTGELFF. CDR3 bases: TGCAGTGCTCTAAGCGGGGCGAACACCGGGGAGCTGTTTTTT.

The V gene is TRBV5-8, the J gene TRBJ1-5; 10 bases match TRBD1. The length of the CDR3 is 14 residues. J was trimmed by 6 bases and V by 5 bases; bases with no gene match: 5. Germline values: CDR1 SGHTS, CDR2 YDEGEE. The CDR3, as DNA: TGTGCCAGCAGTTATGGACAGGGGGGTCAGCCCCAGCATTTT. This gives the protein CASSYGQGGQPQHF.

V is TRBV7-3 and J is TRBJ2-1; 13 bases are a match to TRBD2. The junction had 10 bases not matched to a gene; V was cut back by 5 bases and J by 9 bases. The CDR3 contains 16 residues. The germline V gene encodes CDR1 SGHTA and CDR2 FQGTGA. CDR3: CASSQTTSGGSVEQFF. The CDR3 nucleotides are TGTGCCAGCAGCCAAACGACTAGCGGGGGGTCGGTTGAGCAGTTCTTC.

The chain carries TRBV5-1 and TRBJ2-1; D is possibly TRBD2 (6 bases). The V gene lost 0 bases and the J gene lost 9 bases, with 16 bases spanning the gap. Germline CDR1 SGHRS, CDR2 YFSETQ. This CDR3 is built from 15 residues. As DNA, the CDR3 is TGCGCCAGCAGCTTGGAACGGGGGTCAGACAGTGAGCAGTTCTTC. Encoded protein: CASSLERGSDSEQFF.